This T cell receptor beta chain was observed in a study of blood T cell repertoires in COVID-19 (dated by TCRdb to about 2020). For the wider study: Collaborator samples came from the United States, Italy and Spain and covered acute and convalescent phases of COVID-19. The material from the prospective study consisted of cDNA or gDNA derived from T cells, B-cell-depleted T cells, or PBMCs. Deeply sampled blood TCRbeta repertoires from subjects exposed to, actively infected with, or recovered from COVID-19 were included in the dataset. A freely available public database, intended as a resource for researchers studying the immune response to SARS-CoV-2, is where the repertoires were released. The samples were drawn from two sources: the first 160 participants of the ongoing ImmuneRACE study, and about 1,300 subjects contributed by 6 global collaborators. Nearly every sample came with metadata listing a de-identified subject ID, COVID-19 status, age in years and sex. Where available, HLA class I and class II types were obtained from metadata supplied by the sample provider rather than from assay-based typing.

Overall study results and their limits: How much clinical and demographic metadata was included differed by source and by participant, and the metadata was provided uncurated.

This clone was counted between two and nine times. Its antigen remains undetermined. Base-call qualities are not available, and no considerably larger clone is one nucleotide away. Whole blood was collected in K2EDTA tubes by collaborating institutions according to the institutions' own protocols. Collaborator samples were shipped for TCRbeta analysis as frozen whole blood, isolated PBMCs, or DNA extracted from either sample type. CDR1 SGDLS and CDR2 YYNGEE were looked up in the germline V gene. V loses 3 bases of germline sequence and J loses 6 bases, and the interval between the two ends is 16 bases. The CDR3 measures 15 amino acids from cysteine to phenylalanine. The sequence is cut down to CDR3 DNA, 45 bases in frame from base 1. The immunoSEQ Assay, a bias-controlled multiplex PCR, was used to amplify TCRbeta CDR3 regions from genomic DNA. The published analysis was carried out like this. Within the assay, amplification of reference gene primers was used to estimate how many nucleated cells each sample contained. Sequence reads were collapsed and filtered to measure the absolute abundance of every unique TCRbeta CDR3 rearrangement. For each sample, productive Simpson clonality was calculated as the square root of Simpson's diversity index over productive rearrangements. TCRdb re-hosts the immuneACCESS table, in-frame sequences only. Its copies lack some clones; in the studies checked, an unresolved V gene accounts for under half of them, and the cause for the rest is not known. For V, J and clone size, that table is used; D and trimming come from the DNA. In this sample the table shows tens of thousands of clones, around 83% of which occur a single time. The ten largest account for about 4.6% of the sample.

This receptor was obtained from a man aged 80 or over with acute or convalescent COVID-19. The sequencing sample was made of peripheral blood. The chain joins TRBV9 to TRBJ2-1; no D gene is confidently identified. CDR3 protein: CASSAVGGLVNEQFF. The nucleotide sequence is given as TGTGCCAGCAGCGCAGTGGGTGGGCTGGTCAATGAGCAGTTCTTC.